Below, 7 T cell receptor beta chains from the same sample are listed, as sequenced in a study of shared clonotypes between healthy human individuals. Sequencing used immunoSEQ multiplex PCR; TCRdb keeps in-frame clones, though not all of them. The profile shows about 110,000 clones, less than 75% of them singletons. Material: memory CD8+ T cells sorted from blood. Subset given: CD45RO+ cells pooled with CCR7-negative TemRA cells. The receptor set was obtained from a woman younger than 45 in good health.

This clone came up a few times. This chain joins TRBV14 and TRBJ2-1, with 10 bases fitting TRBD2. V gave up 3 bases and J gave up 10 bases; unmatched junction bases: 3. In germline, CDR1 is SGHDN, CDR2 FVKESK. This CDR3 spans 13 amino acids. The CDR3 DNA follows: TGTGCCAGCAGCCATGGACTAGCGGTGGAGCAGTTCTTC. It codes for CASSHGLAVEQFF.

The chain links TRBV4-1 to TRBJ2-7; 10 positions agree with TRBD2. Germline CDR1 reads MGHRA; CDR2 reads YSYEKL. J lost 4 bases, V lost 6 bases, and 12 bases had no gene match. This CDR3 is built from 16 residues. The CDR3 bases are TGCGCCAGCAGTACTTTTCCGGGACTAGCGTCATACGAGCAGTACTTC. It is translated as CASSTFPGLASYEQYF.

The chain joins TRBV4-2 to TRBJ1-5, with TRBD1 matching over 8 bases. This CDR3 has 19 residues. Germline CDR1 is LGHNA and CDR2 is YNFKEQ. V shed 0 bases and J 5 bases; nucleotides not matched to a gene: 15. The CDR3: CASSQDLLGRQGAYQPQHF. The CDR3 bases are TGTGCCAGCAGCCAAGATCTATTGGGACGGCAGGGGGCATATCAGCCCCAGCATTTT.

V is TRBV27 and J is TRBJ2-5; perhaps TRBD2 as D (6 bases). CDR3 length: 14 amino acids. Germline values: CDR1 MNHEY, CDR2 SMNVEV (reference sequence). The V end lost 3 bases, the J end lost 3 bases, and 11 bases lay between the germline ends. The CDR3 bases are TGTGCCAGCAGTTTTTGGCGGGGTGAAGAGACCCAGTACTTC. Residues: CASSFWRGEETQYF.

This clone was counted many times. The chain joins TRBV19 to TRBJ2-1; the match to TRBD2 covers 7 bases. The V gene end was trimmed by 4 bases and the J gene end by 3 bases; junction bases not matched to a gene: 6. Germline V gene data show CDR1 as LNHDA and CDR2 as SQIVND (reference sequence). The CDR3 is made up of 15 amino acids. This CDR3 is CASSTRSGVYNEQFF. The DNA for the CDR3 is TGTGCCAGTAGTACAAGGAGCGGGGTCTACAATGAGCAGTTCTTC.

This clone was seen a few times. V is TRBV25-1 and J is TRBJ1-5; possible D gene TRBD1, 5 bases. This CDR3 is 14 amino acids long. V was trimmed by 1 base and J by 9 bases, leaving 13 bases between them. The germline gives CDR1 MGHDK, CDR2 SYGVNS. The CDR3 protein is CASSESRVERPQHF. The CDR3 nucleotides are TGTGCCAGCAGTGAATCCAGGGTAGAACGGCCCCAGCATTTT.

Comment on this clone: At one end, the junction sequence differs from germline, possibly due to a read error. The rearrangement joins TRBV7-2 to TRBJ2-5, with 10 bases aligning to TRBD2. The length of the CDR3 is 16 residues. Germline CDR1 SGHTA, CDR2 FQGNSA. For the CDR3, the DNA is TGTGCCAGCAGTTTAGGGGGGCTAGCGGGAGTGGAGACCCAGTACTTC. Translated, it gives CASSLGGLAGVETQYF.